The 25 T cell receptor beta chains below were found in one sample sequenced in a study of blood T cell repertoires in COVID-19. The data were produced by immunoSEQ multiplex PCR, yet TCRdb's version contains in-frame clones alone and is incomplete. The repertoire holds hundreds of thousands of clones, with 88% as singletons. Sequencing used peripheral blood. The origin of the receptors is a woman in her seventies with COVID-19, enrolled during active disease.

V usage is TRBV2 and J usage is TRBJ1-2; 8 positions match TRBD1. The CDR3 is 13 amino acids. V was pared by 6 bases and J by 6 bases, with 6 bases of the junction left unmatched. Germline V gene data show CDR1 as SNHLY and CDR2 as FYNNEI. The DNA for the CDR3 is TGTGCCAGCAGGGCGGACAGGGATAATGGCTACACCTTC. This encodes CASRADRDNGYTF.

The rearrangement links TRBV18 to TRBJ1-1, with 7 bases lining up with TRBD1. V shed 6 bases, J shed 4 bases, and the junction held 8 bases outside the gene matches. The CDR3 consists of 14 residues. CDR1 is KGHSH and CDR2 is LQKENI in the germline V gene. Here the CDR3 reads CASSTLQGGTEAFF. The CDR3 DNA is TGTGCCAGCTCGACCCTGCAGGGGGGCACTGAAGCTTTCTTT. The whole variable domain, filled in from reference TRBV18 and TRBJ1-1, reads NAGVMQNPRHLVRRRGQEARLRCSPMKGHSHVYWYRQLPEEGLKFMVYLQKENIIDESGMPKERFSAEFPKEGPSILRIQQVVRGDSAAYFCASSTLQGGTEAFFGQGTRLTVV.

This chain links TRBV5-8 with TRBJ2-1; D is perhaps TRBD1 (5 bases). The CDR3 has 14 residues. Germline CDR1 is SGHTS and CDR2 is YDEGEE. V lost 5 bases, J lost 2 bases, and 11 bases lay in between. CDR3 amino acids: CASRGPRTYNEQFF. The CDR3 DNA reads as TGTGCCAGCAGGGGGCCTCGGACCTACAATGAGCAGTTCTTC. The whole variable domain, remainder taken from reference TRBV5-8 and TRBJ2-1, is EAGVTQSPTHLIKTRGQQATLRCSPISGHTSVYWYQQALGLGLQFLLWYDEGEERNRGNFPPRFSGRQFPNYSSELNVNALELEDSALYLCASRGPRTYNEQFFGPGTRLTVL.

The chain employs TRBV2 and TRBJ2-5, with TRBD2 as a possible D gene (7 bases). Germline values: CDR1 SNHLY, CDR2 FYNNEI. Deletions cut 6 bases from V and 5 bases from J, with 13 bases between. This CDR3 has 13 amino acids. Here the CDR3 DNA reads TGTGCCAGCAGGAGGGGGGGCTGGGAGACCCAGTACTTC. This gives the protein CASRRGGWETQYF.

The rearrangement joins TRBV6-2 or TRBV6-3 to TRBJ2-5, with 7 bases lining up with TRBD1. V shed 8 bases and J 2 bases; nucleotides not matched to a gene: 8. In germline, CDR1 is MNHEY, CDR2 SVGEGT. The length of the CDR3 is 14 residues. CDR3 DNA: TGTGCCAGCTGTTCTCCGGGACAGCAAGAGACCCAGTACTTC. Amino acid sequence: CASCSPGQQETQYF.

The chain uses TRBV7-9 and TRBJ2-1, with D possibly TRBD1 on 5 matching bases. V was trimmed by 5 bases and J by 5 bases, leaving 19 bases between them. Germline CDR1 SEHNR, CDR2 FQNEAQ (reference sequence). CDR3 size: 16 residues. CDR3 sequence (DNA): TGTGCCAGCAGCCCCCCCCAGGGCAGGGCCAACAATGAGCAGTTCTTC. Residues: CASSPPQGRANNEQFF.

This chain connects TRBV7-9 to TRBJ1-6; no clear D. Germline-derived CDR1 and CDR2 are SEHNR and FQNEAQ (reference sequence). The CDR3 extends over 13 amino acids. The V end lost 5 bases, the J end lost 7 bases, and 9 bases lay between the germline ends. CDR3 bases: TGTGCCAGCAGCCTCAACAGAAATTCACCCCTCCACTTT. It is translated as CASSLNRNSPLHF.

This chain connects TRBV13 to TRBJ1-4; 9 nucleotides line up with TRBD1. This CDR3 has 18 amino acids. Trimming cost V 6 bases and J 3 bases; bases outside gene matches: 14. Germline V lookup: CDR1 PRHDT, CDR2 FYEKMQ (reference sequence). CDR3 sequence reads: CASRSVKDRGVSNEKLFF. DNA of the CDR3: TGTGCCAGCAGATCCGTCAAGGACAGGGGAGTTTCTAATGAAAAACTGTTTTTT.

The chain employs TRBV12-3 or TRBV12-4 and TRBJ2-7; a weak D match, TRBD1 (5 bases). Trimming pared 5 bases from V and 5 bases from J, leaving 13 bases between. The CDR3 consists of 13 residues. CDR3 in DNA: TGTGCCAGCAGTCCGACACAGGATCACGAGCAGTACTTC. It encodes CASSPTQDHEQYF.

The chain combines TRBV11-2 with TRBJ1-6, with 7 bases matching TRBD1. Germline CDR1 is SGHAT and CDR2 is FQNNGV. The CDR3 length is 14 residues. Trimming removed 0 bases from V and 10 bases from J; junction bases left unmatched: 3. The CDR3 reads CASSLEPRGSPLHF. As DNA, the CDR3 is TGTGCCAGCAGCTTAGAACCCAGGGGGTCACCCCTCCACTTT.

This clone was counted only a few times. The chain carries TRBV19 and TRBJ1-2; D possibly corresponds to TRBD1 (5 bases). Germline V gives CDR1 LNHDA, CDR2 SQIVND (reference sequence). V dropped 1 base and J dropped 8 bases, with 20 bases sitting between them. This CDR3 has 16 amino acids. The CDR3 loop reads CASSIGRLDNYVGYTF. The CDR3 nucleotides read TGTGCCAGTAGTATAGGTCGGTTGGACAACTATGTAGGCTACACCTTC. Drawing the rest from reference TRBV19 and TRBJ1-2, the complete variable domain is DGGITQSPKYLFRKEGQNVTLSCEQNLNHDAMYWYRQDPGQGLRLIYYSQIVNDFQKGDIAEGYSVSREKKESFPLTVTSAQKNPTAFYLCASSIGRLDNYVGYTFGSGTRLTVV.

The chain couples TRBV10-1 to TRBJ1-1; D not resolved. From germline, CDR1 is WNHNN and CDR2 SYGVQD (reference sequence). Trimming took 4 bases from V and 10 from J, leaving 10 bases between them. This CDR3 region has 11 residues. This CDR3 reads CASSGPGRAFF. As DNA, the CDR3 is TGCGCCAGCAGTGGCCCAGGAAGAGCTTTCTTT.

This chain uses TRBV4-1 with TRBJ2-1; possibly TRBD1 for D (6 bases). The CDR3 totals 17 residues. Germline lookup yields CDR1 MGHRA and CDR2 YSYEKL. V was pared by 2 bases and J by 1 base, with 15 bases between. CDR3 loop: CASSQRTDLGSYNEQFF. The CDR3 coding sequence is TGCGCCAGCAGCCAACGGACAGACTTGGGTTCCTACAATGAGCAGTTCTTC.

The chain links TRBV6-5 to TRBJ1-1; tentative D call: TRBD1 (5 bases). The germline V and J ends were trimmed by 6 bases and 1 base, with 12 bases remaining between them. This CDR3 region has 14 residues. In germline, CDR1 is MNHEY, CDR2 SVGAGI. DNA of the CDR3: TGTGCCAGCAGCGAGGACACCCCGAACACTGAAGCTTTCTTT. This sequence encodes CASSEDTPNTEAFF.

V gene TRBV5-1 combines with J gene TRBJ1-1; no clear D. Germline assignment: CDR1 SGHRS and CDR2 YFSETQ. V lost 7 bases to trimming and J lost 7 bases, with 14 bases between them. This CDR3 has 12 amino acids. The CDR3: CASAERAGEAFF. In DNA form, the CDR3 reads TGCGCCAGCGCCGAAAGGGCGGGTGAAGCTTTCTTT.

This clone appeared a single time. The chain couples TRBV7-9 to TRBJ1-5; no clear D. Between the trimmed V and J ends, which lost 0 bases and 5 bases, there was a span of 8 bases. The CDR3 loop spans 14 amino acids. CDR1 is SEHNR, CDR2 FQNEAQ, per germline (reference sequence). This CDR3 reads CASSLARGDQPQHF. In nucleotides, the CDR3 is TGTGCCAGCAGCTTAGCACGAGGAGATCAGCCCCAGCATTTT.

The CDR3 reads CAWTPGTGGAYGYTF. As DNA, the CDR3 is TGTGCCTGGACTCCGGGGACAGGGGGCGCCTATGGCTACACCTTC. The chain is built from TRBV30 and TRBJ1-2, with 12 nucleotides matching TRBD1. Germline CDR1 reads GTSNPN; CDR2 reads SVGIG (reference sequence). This CDR3 spans 15 amino acids. V lost 4 bases to trimming and J lost 4 bases; unmatched junction nucleotides: 7.

CDR3 bases: TGTGCCAGCTCACCACGGGACATACTTGAAGCTTTCTTT. Residues: CASSPRDILEAFF. The V gene is TRBV18, the J gene TRBJ1-1; possible D gene TRBD1, 6 bases. The CDR3 runs 13 residues. Germline V CDR1 and CDR2: KGHSH, LQKENI. The V end lost 1 base, the J end lost 7 bases, and 10 bases lay between the germline ends.

This clone showed up just once. The chain joins TRBV30 to TRBJ1-1; D gene unclear. The CDR3 covers 12 residues. Germline values: CDR1 GTSNPN, CDR2 SVGIG (reference sequence). Trimming left V 2 bases short and J 1 base short, with 5 bases between. The DNA of the CDR3 is TGTGCCTGGAGTACTCCGAACACTGAAGCTTTCTTT. As protein: CAWSTPNTEAFF.

This clone came up a few times. The CDR3 is CASTHTVMNTEAFF. The DNA for the CDR3 is TGTGCCAGTACCCACACAGTCATGAACACTGAAGCTTTCTTT. The genes are TRBV19 and TRBJ1-1; no firm D call. CDR1 LNHDA and CDR2 SQIVND come from the germline V gene (reference sequence). This CDR3 is built from 14 residues. V shed 7 bases and J shed 0 bases, with 12 bases lying between them.

The chain uses TRBV7-9 and TRBJ1-2; D is perhaps TRBD1 (6 bases). Trimming cost V 3 bases and J 10 bases, with 12 bases left between them. In germline, CDR1 is SEHNR, CDR2 FQNEAQ (reference sequence). The CDR3 sequence is 12 residues long. The CDR3 sequence: CASSFTTGNYTF. The CDR3 bases are TGTGCCAGCAGCTTCACGACAGGAAACTACACCTTC.

This chain links TRBV9 with TRBJ1-3; the match to TRBD1 covers 12 bases. The ends lost 6 bases at V and 5 bases at J; junction bases unmatched: 6. The CDR3 loop spans 15 amino acids. Germline CDR1 SGDLS, CDR2 YYNGEE. The CDR3 nucleotides read TGTGCCAGCATGTCCGGGACAGGGGGCCGAAACACCATATATTTT. Amino acids: CASMSGTGGRNTIYF. Full variable domain (remainder filled in from reference TRBV9 and TRBJ1-3): DSGVTQTPKHLITATGQRVTLRCSPRSGDLSVYWYQQSLDQGLQFLIQYYNGEERAKGNILERFSAQQFPDLHSELNLSSLELGDSALYFCASMSGTGGRNTIYFGEGSWLTVV.

The chain carries TRBV9 and TRBJ1-1, with a weak D call TRBD1 (5 bases). The germline V gene encodes CDR1 SGDLS and CDR2 YYNGEE. The CDR3 is 20 residues long. V was pared by 0 bases and J by 3 bases, with 27 bases between. The chain's CDR3 is CASSVERGAGQKRGDTEAFF. The CDR3 nucleotides read TGTGCCAGCAGCGTAGAGCGAGGGGCAGGTCAAAAACGGGGGGACACTGAAGCTTTCTTT.

V gene TRBV9 combines with J gene TRBJ1-1, with D unclear. This CDR3 region has 12 residues. The germline V and J ends were trimmed by 4 bases and 11 bases, with 15 bases remaining between them. Germline CDR1 SGDLS, CDR2 YYNGEE. For the CDR3, the DNA is TGTGCCAGCAGCCTCGGGGAAGGGCAGGCTTTCTTT. It is translated as CASSLGEGQAFF.

The chain has TRBV29-1 and TRBJ1-2; possible D gene TRBD1, 5 bases. CDR1 and CDR2 from the germline V gene are SQVTM and ANQGSEA. Trimming cost V 1 base and J 4 bases, with 16 bases left between them. The CDR3 loop spans 15 amino acids. CDR3 DNA: TGCAGCGTTGAAGTGGGGGAGGGCCCCCTCTATGGCTACACCTTC. The encoded protein is CSVEVGEGPLYGYTF.